This TCR beta chain appears in the sequencing data of a study of T cells in Graves' hyperthyroidism and ophthalmopathy. Findings and limits, study-wide: In blood, most of the thyroid clonotypes expanded above 0.001 were also present.

Together with thyroid ultrasound, orbital computed tomography, serum thyroxine and TRAb, clinical symptoms were used for diagnoses. This clonotype was observed many times. Its specificity is not known. TCR beta CDR3 region amplification was performed from RNA transcripts. Carried out on the TCR CDR3, a first-round RT-PCR used the HTBI primer set. Via MiXCR, TCRdb re-called the multiplex PCR reads, giving one row per CDR3 protein. The table lists some 550,000 distinct CDR3 sequences, about 20% of them singletons. This CDR3 has 14 amino acids. Trimming removed 6 bases from V and 1 base from J, with 12 bases in between. From germline, CDR1 is MDHEN and CDR2 SYDVKM.

This sequence was found in a man between 18 and 29 years old with Graves' hyperthyroidism. The chain uses TRBV28 and TRBJ1-1; no firm D call. The specimen sequenced was blood. The CDR3, as DNA: TGTGCCAGCAGCCCCCCAGGAACGAACACTGAAGCTTTCTTT. As protein: CASSPPGTNTEAFF. The complete variable domain, with remaining parts taken from reference TRBV28 and TRBJ1-1, reads DVKVTQSSRYLVKRTGEKVFLECVQDMDHENMFWYRQDPGLGLRLIYFSYDVKMKEKGDIPEGYSVSREKKERFSLILESASTNQTSMYLCASSPPGTNTEAFFGQGTRLTVV.